This T cell receptor (beta chain) was captured in a study of cytomegalovirus exposure and HLA in healthy donors. Use of 60 Vbeta and 13 Jbeta primers characterized the PCR. Produced via immunoSEQ multiplex PCR; TCRdb's table is partial and in-frame only. In the table there are some 170,000 clones, approximately 76% of which are singletons. With 0 bases clipped from V and 3 bases from J, the junction kept 2 bases outside the gene matches. The CDR3 sequence is 16 residues long. The germline V gene encodes CDR1 SGHDN and CDR2 FVKESK. Input material: PBMCs. V is TRBV14 and J is TRBJ1-6, with 7 bases matching TRBD1. The TCR originated in a man aged 60 to 75 in good health and CMV-seronegative. CDR3 sequence: CASSQDGTVYNSPLHF. The CDR3 nucleotides read TGTGCCAGCAGCCAAGATGGGACAGTCTATAATTCACCCCTCCACTTT.